This T cell receptor beta chain is from a study of regulatory T cells in long-lasting Graves disease. Study findings and constraints: The TCR repertoire of persistent Graves' patients was less diverse than that of newly diagnosed ones.

The V gene lost 7 bases and the J gene lost 2 bases, with 9 bases spanning the gap. This CDR3 has 12 residues. The germline V gene has CDR1 MGHDK and CDR2 SYGVNS. Documented time point: newly diagnosed GD, antithyroid drugs for less than 3 months. PBMCs provided the RNA from which the TCR library was made. Peripheral blood, about 9 milliliters per patient, was collected in EDTA tubes. Assembly of TCR beta libraries relied on iRepertoire HTBI primers together with Arm-PCR of CDR3 regions. Original processing methods: Across all samples, roughly 60 TRBV segments and more than 11 TRBJ segments were identified. In TCRdb, the multiplex PCR reads were re-called with MiXCR into one record per CDR3 protein. These V and J calls derive from TCRdb rather than the authors' analysis. The sample includes 350,000 to 450,000 distinct CDR3 sequences, 10% to 15% of them seen just once. Details on this clonotype: As yet, its antigen is unknown.

This sample was shared with a second study, whose subject was T cells in Graves' hyperthyroidism and ophthalmopathy. That paper adds: First-round RT-PCR with HTBI primers amplified the TCR CDR3 region.

The genes are TRBV25-1 and TRBJ2-7; the D gene is possibly TRBD1 (5 bases). The clonotype originates from a woman younger than 35 with Graves disease. This material consisted of peripheral blood mononuclear cells (PBMCs), taken at new diagnosis, from a patient treated with antithyroid drugs. The CDR3 nucleotides are TGTGCCAGCATCGCAGGGCCCTACGAGCAGTACTTC. This codes for CASIAGPYEQYF.